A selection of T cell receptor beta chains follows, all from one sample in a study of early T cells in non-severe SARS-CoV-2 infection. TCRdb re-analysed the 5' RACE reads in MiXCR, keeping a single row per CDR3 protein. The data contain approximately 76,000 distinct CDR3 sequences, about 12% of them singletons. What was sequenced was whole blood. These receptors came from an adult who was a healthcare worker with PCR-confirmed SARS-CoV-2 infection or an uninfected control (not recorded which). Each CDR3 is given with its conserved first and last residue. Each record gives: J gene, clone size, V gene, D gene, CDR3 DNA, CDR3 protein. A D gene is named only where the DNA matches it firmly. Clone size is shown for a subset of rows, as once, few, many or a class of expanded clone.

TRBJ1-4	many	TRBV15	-	TGTGCCACCAGCAGAGATGGAGCAACTAATGAAAAACTGTTTTTT	CATSRDGATNEKLFF
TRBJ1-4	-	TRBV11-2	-	TGTGCCAGCAGCTTAACCCCGGGGAACCCTAATGAAAAACTGTTTTTT	CASSLTPGNPNEKLFF
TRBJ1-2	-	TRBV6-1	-	TGTGCCAGCAGTGAAAACCCCGGATGGCCCAAGGGCTACACCTTC	CASSENPGWPKGYTF
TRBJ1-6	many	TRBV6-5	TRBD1	TGTGCCAGCAATTACTCGGGACAGCCTAATTCACCCCTCCACTTT	CASNYSGQPNSPLHF
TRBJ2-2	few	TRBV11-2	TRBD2	TGTGCCAGCAGCTTAGGCCCAGCGGGAGGTATCGCGAACACCGGGGAGCTGTTTTTT	CASSLGPAGGIANTGELFF
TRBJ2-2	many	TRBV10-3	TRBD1	TGTGCCATCAGGCCAACAGGGGGAGGCGGGGAGCTGTTTTTT	CAIRPTGGGGELFF
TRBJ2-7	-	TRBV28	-	TGTGCCAGCAGTTGGCAGGGATCCTACGAGCAGTACTTC	CASSWQGSYEQYF
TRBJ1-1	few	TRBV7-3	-	TGTGCCAGCAGCTTAAACGTGAACACTGAAGCTTTCTTT	CASSLNVNTEAFF
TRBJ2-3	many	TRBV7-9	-	TGTGCCAGCAGCCGAATTTCAGGGAGCACAGATACGCAGTATTTT	CASSRISGSTDTQYF
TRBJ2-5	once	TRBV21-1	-	TGTGCCAGCAGCAAAGCAAAGGGGGTAGCAGGCCTCCAAGAGACCCAGTACTTC	CASSKAKGVAGLQETQYF
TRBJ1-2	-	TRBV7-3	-	TGTGCCAGCAGCTTAACCAGGATCTATGGCTACACCTTC	CASSLTRIYGYTF
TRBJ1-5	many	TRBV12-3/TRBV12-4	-	TGTGCCAGCAGTTTAATTTTACGTCAGCCCCAGCATTTT	CASSLILRQPQHF
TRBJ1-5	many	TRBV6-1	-	TGTGCCAGCTTTCCGCCGGGGCCCAATCAGCCCCAGCATTTT	CASFPPGPNQPQHF
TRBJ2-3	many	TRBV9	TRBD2	TGTGCCAGCAGCGAGGCGACTAGCGGGAGTCTACGCGATACGCAGTATTTT	CASSEATSGSLRDTQYF
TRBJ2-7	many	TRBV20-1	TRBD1	TGCAGTGTCCCTTCCCCTCTCCCGGGACAGCCCAGCGAGCAGTACTTC	CSVPSPLPGQPSEQYF
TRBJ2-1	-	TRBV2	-	TGTGCCAATCTAAGAGGACGGGACAATGAGCAGTTCTTC	CANLRGRDNEQFF
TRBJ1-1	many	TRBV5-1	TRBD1	TGCGCCAGCAGCTCGGTGACAGGGGGGAACACTGAAGCTTTCTTT	CASSSVTGGNTEAFF
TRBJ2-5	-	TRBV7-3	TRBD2	TGTGCCAGCAGCCCACTAGCGGGGACCCTAGAGACCCAGTACTTC	CASSPLAGTLETQYF
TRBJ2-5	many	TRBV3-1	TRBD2	TGTGCCAGCAGCCCGGGACTACAAGAGACCCAGTACTTC	CASSPGLQETQYF
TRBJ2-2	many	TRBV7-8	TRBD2	TGTGCCAGCAGCTTAGGTACTAGCGGGAGATTTAGCACCGGGGAGCTGTTTTTT	CASSLGTSGRFSTGELFF
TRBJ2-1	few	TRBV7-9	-	TGTGCCAGCAGCTGGGTGGACAATGAGCAGTTCTTC	CASSWVDNEQFF
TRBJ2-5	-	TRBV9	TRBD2	TGTGCCAGCGGCGGGAGTCCTAGAGAGACCCAGTACTTC	CASGGSPRETQYF
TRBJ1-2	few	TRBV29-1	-	TGCAGCGTTGATAGTACAGCCTATGGCTACACCTTC	CSVDSTAYGYTF
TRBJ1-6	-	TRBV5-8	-	TGTGCCAGCAGCTTGGGGGATTCACCCCTCCACTTT	CASSLGDSPLHF
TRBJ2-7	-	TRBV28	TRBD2	TGTGCCAGCACCCCTAGCGGGAGTGGCAAGTACGAGCAGTACTTC	CASTPSGSGKYEQYF
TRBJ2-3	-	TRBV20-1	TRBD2	TGCAGTGCTGTAGCGGGGGGCACAGATACGCAGTATTTT	CSAVAGGTDTQYF
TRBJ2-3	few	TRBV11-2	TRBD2	TGTGCCAGCAGAACTAGCGGGGGTAGCACAGATACGCAGTATTTT	CASRTSGGSTDTQYF
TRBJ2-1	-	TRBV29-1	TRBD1	TGCAGTTTCGGGACAGCTCCCTACAATGAGCAGTTCTTC	CSFGTAPYNEQFF
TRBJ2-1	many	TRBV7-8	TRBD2	TGTGCCAGCAGCTTCCTAGCGGGGAACTACAATGAGCAGTTCTTC	CASSFLAGNYNEQFF
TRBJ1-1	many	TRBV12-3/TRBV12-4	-	TGTGCCAGCAGAGGGGGGTTTGGGACTGAAGCTTTCTTT	CASRGGFGTEAFF
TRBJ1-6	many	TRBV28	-	TGTGCCAGCAGTTCCCCTAGGGGGGCCTCCTATAATTCACCCCTCCACTTT	CASSSPRGASYNSPLHF
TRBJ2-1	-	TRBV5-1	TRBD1	TGCGCCAGCAGCTTGGAACAGGGGGCGGCTTACAATGAGCAGTTCTTC	CASSLEQGAAYNEQFF
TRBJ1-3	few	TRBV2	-	TGTGCCAGCAGTGCTGGAAACACCATATATTTT	CASSAGNTIYF
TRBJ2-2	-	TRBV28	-	TGTGCCAGCAGTTTATTGGAGACCGGGGAGCTGTTTTTT	CASSLLETGELFF
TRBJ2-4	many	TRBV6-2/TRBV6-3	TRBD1	TGTGCCAGCAGTGGCCTGGGGACAGGCAAAAACATTCAGTACTTC	CASSGLGTGKNIQYF
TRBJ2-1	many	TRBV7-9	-	TGTGCCAGCAGCCGCCGAGGTGCGGGGCTGGACAATGAGCAGTTCTTC	CASSRRGAGLDNEQFF
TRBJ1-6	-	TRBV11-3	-	TGTGCCAGCAGCTTATTTGATTCACCCCTCCACTTT	CASSLFDSPLHF
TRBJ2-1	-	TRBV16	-	TGTGCCAGCAGCCAATTCAAGACTCAATTCTACAATGAGCAGTTCTTC	CASSQFKTQFYNEQFF
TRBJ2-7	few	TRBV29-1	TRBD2	TGCAGCGTCTCAGGACTAGCGTCCCGACCTTCCTACGAGCAGTACTTC	CSVSGLASRPSYEQYF
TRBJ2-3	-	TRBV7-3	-	TGTGCCAGCAGCTTATGGGGAAGCACAGATACGCAGTATTTT	CASSLWGSTDTQYF
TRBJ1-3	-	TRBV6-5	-	TGTGCCAGCCGTAACGGGGGTCCTGGAAACACCATATATTTT	CASRNGGPGNTIYF
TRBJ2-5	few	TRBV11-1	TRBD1	TGTGCCAGCAGCTTTGGGGACAGGTTTCAAGAGACCCAGTACTTC	CASSFGDRFQETQYF
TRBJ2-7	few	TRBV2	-	TGTGCCAGCAGTGAGTTTAGGGGGTACGAGCAGTACTTC	CASSEFRGYEQYF
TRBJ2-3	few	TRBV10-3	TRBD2	TGTGCCATCAGTGATGTGCGGGAGGGCACAGATACGCAGTATTTT	CAISDVREGTDTQYF
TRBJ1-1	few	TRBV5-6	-	TGTGCCAGCAGCTTGGGTTCTGGCGCTTTCTTT	CASSLGSGAFF
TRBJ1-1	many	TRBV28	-	TGTGCCAGCAGTTATCTCGACAGGTGGAGCACTGAAGCTTTCTTT	CASSYLDRWSTEAFF
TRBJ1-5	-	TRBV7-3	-	TGTGCCAGCAGCAAAGGGACAACCGGGACCGATAATCAGCCCCAGCATTTT	CASSKGTTGTDNQPQHF
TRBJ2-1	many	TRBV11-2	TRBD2	TGTGCCAGCAGCTTCGGACTAGAGGGGCCCAATGAGCAGTTCTTC	CASSFGLEGPNEQFF
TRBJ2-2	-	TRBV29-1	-	TGCAGCGTTGTTTCGGGCACCGGGGAGCTGTTTTTT	CSVVSGTGELFF
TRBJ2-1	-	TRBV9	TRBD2	TGTGCCAGCGGTAGCGGGGTAAGCTCCTACAATGAGCAGTTCTTC	CASGSGVSSYNEQFF
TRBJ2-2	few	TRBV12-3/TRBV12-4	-	TGTGCCAGCAGAAACCAAAGGCCCGGGGAGCTGTTTTTT	CASRNQRPGELFF
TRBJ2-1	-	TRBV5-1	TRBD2	TGCGCCAGCAGCCTCCTGGGGACTAGCGGGCCCCCCTACAATGAGCAGTTCTTC	CASSLLGTSGPPYNEQFF
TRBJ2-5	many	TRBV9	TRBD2	TGTGCCAGCAGCTCCGGGACTACGGAGACCCAGTACTTC	CASSSGTTETQYF
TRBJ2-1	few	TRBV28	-	TGTGCCAGCAAGACTCCGCTGCCTTACAATGAGCAGTTCTTC	CASKTPLPYNEQFF
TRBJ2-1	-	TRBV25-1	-	TGTGCCAGCAGTGAAGGCAGGGCCAATGAGCAGTTCTTC	CASSEGRANEQFF